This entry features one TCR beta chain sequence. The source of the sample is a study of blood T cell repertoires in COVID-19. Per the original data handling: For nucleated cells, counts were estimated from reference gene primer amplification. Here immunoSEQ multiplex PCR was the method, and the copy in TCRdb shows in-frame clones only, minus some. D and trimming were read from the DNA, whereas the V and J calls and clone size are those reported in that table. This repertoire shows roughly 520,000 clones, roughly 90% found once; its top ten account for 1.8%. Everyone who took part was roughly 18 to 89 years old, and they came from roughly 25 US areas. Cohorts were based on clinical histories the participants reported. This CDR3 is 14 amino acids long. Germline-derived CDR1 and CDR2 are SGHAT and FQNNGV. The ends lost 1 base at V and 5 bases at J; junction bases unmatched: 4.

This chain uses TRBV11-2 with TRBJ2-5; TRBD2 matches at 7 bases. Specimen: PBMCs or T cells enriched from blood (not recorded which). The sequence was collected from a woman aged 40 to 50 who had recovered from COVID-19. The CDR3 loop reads CASSLGAGLETQYF. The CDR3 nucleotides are TGTGCCAGCAGCTTAGGAGCGGGGCTGGAGACCCAGTACTTC.